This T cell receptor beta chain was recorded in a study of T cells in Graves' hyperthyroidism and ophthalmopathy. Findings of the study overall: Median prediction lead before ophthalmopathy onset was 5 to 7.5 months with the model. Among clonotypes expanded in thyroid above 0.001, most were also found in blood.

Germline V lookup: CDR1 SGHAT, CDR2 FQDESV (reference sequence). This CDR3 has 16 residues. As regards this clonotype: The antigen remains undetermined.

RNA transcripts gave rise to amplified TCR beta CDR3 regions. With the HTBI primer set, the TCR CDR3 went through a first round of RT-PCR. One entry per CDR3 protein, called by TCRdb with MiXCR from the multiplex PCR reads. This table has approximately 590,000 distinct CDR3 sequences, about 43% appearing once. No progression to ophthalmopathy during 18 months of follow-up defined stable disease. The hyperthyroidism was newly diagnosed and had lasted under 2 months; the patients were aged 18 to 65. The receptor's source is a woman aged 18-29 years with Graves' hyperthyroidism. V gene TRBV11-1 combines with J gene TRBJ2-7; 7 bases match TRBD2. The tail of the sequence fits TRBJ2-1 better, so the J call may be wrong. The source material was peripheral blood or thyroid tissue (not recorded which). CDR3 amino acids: CASSLGLGLAVDEQFF. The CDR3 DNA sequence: TGTGCCAGCAGCTTAGGATTGGGTCTAGCGGTTGACGAGCAGTTCTTC.